The present T cell receptor (beta chain) was sequenced within a study of cytotoxic CD8 clonotypes in ibrutinib-treated CLL. V was shortened by 8 bases and J by 0 bases, with 10 bases between the two germline ends. The CDR3 runs 13 residues. The germline gives CDR1 SGHDN, CDR2 FVKESK. Clones were sequenced by immunoSEQ multiplex PCR, and TCRdb holds only the in-frame ones, with some missing. The sample lists over 75,000 clones, approximately 78% occurring once. The TCR comes from a human donor with chronic lymphocytic leukemia. The chain recombines TRBV14 with TRBJ1-1; D not certain. The input for sequencing was PBMCs, taken after 12 months of ibrutinib treatment. Here the CDR3 DNA reads TGTGCCAGCTCCTCTTCGATGAACACTGAAGCTTTCTTT. It specifies CASSSSMNTEAFF.